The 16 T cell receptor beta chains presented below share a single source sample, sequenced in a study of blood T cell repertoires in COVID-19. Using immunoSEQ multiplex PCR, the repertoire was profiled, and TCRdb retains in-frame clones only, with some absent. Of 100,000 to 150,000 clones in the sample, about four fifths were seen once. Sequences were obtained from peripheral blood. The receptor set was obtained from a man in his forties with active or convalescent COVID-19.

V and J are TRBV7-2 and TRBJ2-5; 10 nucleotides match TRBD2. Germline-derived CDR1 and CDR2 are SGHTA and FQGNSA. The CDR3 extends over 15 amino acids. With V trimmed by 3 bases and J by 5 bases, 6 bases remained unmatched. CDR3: CASSFQRGGRETQYF. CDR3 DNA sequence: TGTGCCAGCAGCTTTCAGCGGGGGGGCCGGGAGACCCAGTACTTC. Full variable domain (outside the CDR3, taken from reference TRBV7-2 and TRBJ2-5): GAGVSQSPSNKVTEKGKDVELRCDPISGHTALYWYRQSLGQGLEFLIYFQGNSAPDKSGLPSDRFSAERTGGSVSTLTIQRTQQEDSAVYLCASSFQRGGRETQYFGPGTRLLVL.

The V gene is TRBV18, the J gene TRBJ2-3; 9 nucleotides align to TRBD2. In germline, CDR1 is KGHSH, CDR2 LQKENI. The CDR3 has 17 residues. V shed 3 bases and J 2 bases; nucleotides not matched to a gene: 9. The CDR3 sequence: CASSPAGTSSATDTQYF. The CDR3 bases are TGTGCCAGCTCACCTGCCGGGACTAGCTCAGCCACAGATACGCAGTATTTT.

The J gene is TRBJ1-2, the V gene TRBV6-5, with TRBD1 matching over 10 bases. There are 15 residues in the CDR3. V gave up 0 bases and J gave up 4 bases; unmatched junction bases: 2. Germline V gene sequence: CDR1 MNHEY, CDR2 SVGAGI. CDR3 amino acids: CASSYSTGGGYGYTF. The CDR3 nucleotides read TGTGCCAGCAGTTACTCGACAGGGGGCGGCTATGGCTACACCTTC.

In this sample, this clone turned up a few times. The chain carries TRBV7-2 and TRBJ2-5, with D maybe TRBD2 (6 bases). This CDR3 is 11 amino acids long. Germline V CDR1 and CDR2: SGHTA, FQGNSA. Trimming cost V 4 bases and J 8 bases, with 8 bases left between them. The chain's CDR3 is CASSYGSTQYF. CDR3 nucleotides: TGTGCCAGCAGCTACGGGAGTACCCAGTACTTC.

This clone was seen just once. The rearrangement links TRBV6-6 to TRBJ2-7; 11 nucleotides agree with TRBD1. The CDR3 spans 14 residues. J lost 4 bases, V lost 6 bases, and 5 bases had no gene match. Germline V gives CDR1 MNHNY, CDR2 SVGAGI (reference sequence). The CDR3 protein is CASRAGTGGYEQYF. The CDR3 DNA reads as TGTGCCAGCAGAGCCGGGACAGGGGGTTACGAGCAGTACTTC.

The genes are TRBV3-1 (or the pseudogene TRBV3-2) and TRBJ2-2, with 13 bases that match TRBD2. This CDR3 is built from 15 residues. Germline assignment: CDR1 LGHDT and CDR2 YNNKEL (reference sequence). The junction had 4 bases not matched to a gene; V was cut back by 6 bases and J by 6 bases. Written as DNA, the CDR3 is TGTGCCAGCAGGCATACTAGCGGGGGGGCCGGGGAGCTGTTTTTT. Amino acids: CASRHTSGGAGELFF.

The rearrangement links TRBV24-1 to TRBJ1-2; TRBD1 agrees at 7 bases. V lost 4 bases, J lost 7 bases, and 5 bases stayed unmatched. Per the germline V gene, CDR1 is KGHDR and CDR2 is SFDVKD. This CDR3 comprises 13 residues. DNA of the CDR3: TGTGCCACCAGTGACGGCAGGGGGACTGGCTACACCTTC. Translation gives CATSDGRGTGYTF.

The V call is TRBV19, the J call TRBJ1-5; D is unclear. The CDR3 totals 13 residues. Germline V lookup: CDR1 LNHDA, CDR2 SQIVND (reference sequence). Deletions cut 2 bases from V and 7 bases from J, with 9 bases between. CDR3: CASSINGEQPQHF. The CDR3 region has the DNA TGTGCCAGTAGTATAAACGGGGAGCAGCCCCAGCATTTT.

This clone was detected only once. The CDR3 sequence is CATTGHPNTGELFF. The DNA of the CDR3 is TGTGCCACCACAGGGCATCCGAACACCGGGGAGCTGTTTTTT. The rearrangement links TRBV6-6 to TRBJ2-2; tentative D call: TRBD1 (6 bases). The CDR3 covers 14 residues. The V gene lost 10 bases and the J gene lost 0 bases, with 12 bases spanning the gap. The germline gives CDR1 MNHNY, CDR2 SVGAGI (reference sequence).

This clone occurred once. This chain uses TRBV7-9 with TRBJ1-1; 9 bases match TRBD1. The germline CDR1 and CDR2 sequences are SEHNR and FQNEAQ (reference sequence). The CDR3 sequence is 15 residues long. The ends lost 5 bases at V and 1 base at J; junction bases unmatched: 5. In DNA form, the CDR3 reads TGTGCCAGCAGCGGGGGACAGGGATGGAACACTGAAGCTTTCTTT. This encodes CASSGGQGWNTEAFF.

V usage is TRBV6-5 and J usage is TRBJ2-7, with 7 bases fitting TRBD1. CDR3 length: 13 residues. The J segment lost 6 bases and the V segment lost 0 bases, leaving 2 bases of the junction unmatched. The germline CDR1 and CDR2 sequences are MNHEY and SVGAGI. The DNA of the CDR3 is TGTGCCAGCAGTTACTCGACAGGGCCCGAGCAGTACTTC. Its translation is CASSYSTGPEQYF.

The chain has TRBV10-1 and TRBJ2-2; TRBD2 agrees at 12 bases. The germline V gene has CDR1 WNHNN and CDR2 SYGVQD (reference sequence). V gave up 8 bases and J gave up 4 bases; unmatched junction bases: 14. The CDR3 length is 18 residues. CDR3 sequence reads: CASCRLAGDPHFTGELFF. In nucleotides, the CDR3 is TGCGCCAGCTGCCGACTAGCGGGGGACCCCCATTTCACCGGGGAGCTGTTTTTT.

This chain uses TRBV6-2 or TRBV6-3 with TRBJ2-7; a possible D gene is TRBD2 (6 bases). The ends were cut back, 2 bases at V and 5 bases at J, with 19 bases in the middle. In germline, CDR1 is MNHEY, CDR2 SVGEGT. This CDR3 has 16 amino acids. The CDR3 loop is CASSYGAVSSGNEQYF. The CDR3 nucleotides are TGTGCCAGCAGTTACGGGGCAGTCAGTAGCGGCAACGAGCAGTACTTC.

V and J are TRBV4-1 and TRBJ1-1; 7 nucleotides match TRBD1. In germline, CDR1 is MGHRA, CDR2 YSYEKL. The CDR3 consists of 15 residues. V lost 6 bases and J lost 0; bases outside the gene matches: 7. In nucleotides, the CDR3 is TGCGCCAGCAGGCGTGAACAGGGGATGAACACTGAAGCTTTCTTT. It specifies CASRREQGMNTEAFF.

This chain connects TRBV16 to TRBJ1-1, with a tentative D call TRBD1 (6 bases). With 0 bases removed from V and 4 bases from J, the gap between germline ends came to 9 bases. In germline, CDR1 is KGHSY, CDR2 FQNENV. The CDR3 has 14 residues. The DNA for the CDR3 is TGTGCCAGCAGCCAATCAAGCAGGGGCACTGAAGCTTTCTTT. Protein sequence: CASSQSSRGTEAFF.

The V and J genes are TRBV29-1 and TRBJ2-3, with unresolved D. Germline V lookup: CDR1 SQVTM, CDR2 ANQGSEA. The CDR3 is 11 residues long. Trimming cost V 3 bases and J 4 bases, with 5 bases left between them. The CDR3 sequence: CSVDRADTQYF. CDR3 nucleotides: TGCAGCGTTGATCGGGCAGATACGCAGTATTTT.